The clone carrying this T cell receptor beta chain has a handful of counts. No antigen is known for it. Amplified TCR beta CDR3 regions came from RNA transcripts. The HTBI set primed first-round TCR CDR3 RT-PCR. TCRdb independently ran MiXCR on the multiplex PCR reads; one entry per CDR3 protein. Here the sample spans 550,000 to 600,000 distinct CDR3 sequences, roughly 50% being singletons. The data originate from a study of T cells in Graves' hyperthyroidism and ophthalmopathy. Findings of the study overall: Blood samples included most of the expanded thyroid clonotypes exceeding 0.001. The model foresaw ophthalmopathy a median around 6 months prior to onset.

The sample taken for sequencing was peripheral blood or thyroid tissue (not recorded which). This clonotype originated in an adult woman with Graves' disease, either hyperthyroidism or ophthalmopathy (not recorded which).

The CDR3 DNA reads as TGTGCCAGCAGAATGACGGGAACCATGAACACTGAAGCTTTCTTT. This codes for CASRMTGTMNTEAFF. V and J are TRBV12-3 or TRBV12-4 and TRBJ1-1; D gene unclear. Deletions cut 6 bases from V and 0 bases from J, with 14 bases between. This CDR3 has 15 amino acids.